This T cell receptor (beta chain) was profiled in a study of cytomegalovirus exposure and HLA in healthy donors. Study-level findings and limits: Information on immune exposure was restricted to one variable (CMV serostatus). HLA restriction was apparent for most CMV-associated TCR beta chains in a later analysis. CMV antigen specificity of a few CMV-associated chains was confirmed in vitro.

PCR involved 60 Vbeta and 13 Jbeta primers. In the study's own analysis: Approximately 11 million of the 80 million or so unique TCR beta chains counted in a later analysis were shared. Produced via immunoSEQ multiplex PCR; TCRdb's table is partial and in-frame only. V and J calls plus clone size are reproduced from that table; the DNA served to infer D and trimming. The table shows about 130,000 clones, with around three quarters occurring only once. The CDR3 sequence is 14 residues long. V gave up 8 bases and J gave up 5 bases; unmatched junction bases: 10. Germline loops: CDR1 WNHNN, CDR2 SYGVQD (reference sequence). This clone was found a few times. No antigen is known for it.

V and J are TRBV10-1 and TRBJ2-3, with 7 bases identical to TRBD2. Sequences were obtained from PBMCs. This sequence originates from an older woman in good health and CMV-seropositive. The CDR3 coding sequence is TGCGCCAGCCGCGGGGGAAGCGCCGGAGATACGCAGTATTTT. Translation: CASRGGSAGDTQYF.